A single sample is the source of the 13 T cell receptor beta chains below, sequenced in a study of T cell responses to AZD1222 COVID-19 vaccine (dated by TCRdb to the early 2020s). This specimen's time point label, interpreted: baseline before first vaccination. Libraries came from the immunoSEQ multiplex PCR assay. In TCRdb, the immuneACCESS table is reduced to in-frame sequences with V and J assigned. These tables do not hold every clone; where another copy was compared, an unresolved V gene accounts for under half, and the others remain unexplained. This sample is represented by 110,000 to 150,000 clones; 75% to 90% of them were singletons. The ten largest account for 7.5% to 8.5% of the sample. Sequenced material: peripheral blood, taken on day 0 of AZD1222 vaccination. These receptor sequences come from an adult in good health.

V gene TRBV30 combines with J gene TRBJ1-5; TRBD1 matches 9 bases. The CDR3 has 13 amino acids. The V and J ends lost 1 base and 7 bases, in that order; junction bases with no gene match: 2. CDR1 is GTSNPN and CDR2 is SVGIG in the germline V gene (reference sequence). Written as DNA, the CDR3 is TGTGCCTGGAGTGGGACAGGGGTACAGCCCCAGCATTTT. The encoded protein is CAWSGTGVQPQHF.

This clone was detected a few times. The chain links TRBV11-3 to TRBJ2-7, with D hard to call. The CDR3 covers 12 residues. The ends were cut back, 0 bases at V and 3 bases at J, with 3 bases in the middle. Germline V gene lookup returns CDR1 SGHNT and CDR2 YENEEA. Here the CDR3 DNA reads TGTGCCAGCAGCTTAGACCACTACGAGCAGTACTTC. Amino acids: CASSLDHYEQYF.

The CDR3 sequence: CASSPTSGFDYGYTF. The CDR3 DNA reads as TGTGCCAGCTCACCAACCTCGGGGTTCGACTATGGCTACACCTTC. V is TRBV18 and J is TRBJ1-2, with D unclear. This CDR3 region has 15 residues. Germline CDR1 and CDR2: KGHSH and LQKENI. The V end lost 2 bases, the J end lost 3 bases, and 13 bases lay between the germline ends.

The V gene is TRBV6-5, the J gene TRBJ1-6, with D possibly being TRBD1 (6 bases). The CDR3 sequence is 14 residues long. In germline, CDR1 is MNHEY, CDR2 SVGAGI. V was cut by 3 bases and J by 8 bases, with 11 bases left in between. The CDR3, as DNA: TGTGCCAGCAGTTATCGGGGGGCTGATTCACCCCTCCACTTT. Protein sequence: CASSYRGADSPLHF.

This sequence joins TRBV29-1 and TRBJ1-6; 7 positions match TRBD1. The CDR3 sequence is 15 residues long. The V segment lost 4 bases and the J segment 5 bases; nucleotides outside the gene matches: 8. CDR1 SQVTM and CDR2 ANQGSEA come from the germline V gene. The CDR3 sequence: CSVATGDSNNSPLHF. The DNA of the CDR3 is TGCAGCGTTGCCACGGGGGACAGCAATAATTCACCCCTCCACTTT.

This clone was observed once. The chain couples TRBV2 to TRBJ2-3; perhaps TRBD1 as D (6 bases). The V end lost 5 bases, the J end lost 14 bases, and 20 bases lay between the germline ends. Looked up from germline, CDR1 is SNHLY and CDR2 is FYNNEI. This CDR3 has 13 residues. The CDR3 nucleotides are TGTGCCAGCAGTCCCGTACAGGGTGGCAAGTGGTATTTT. Amino acid sequence: CASSPVQGGKWYF.

The rearrangement joins TRBV7-9 to TRBJ1-1; D is unclear. The CDR3 sequence is 16 residues long. Germline V lookup: CDR1 SEHNR, CDR2 FQNEAQ (reference sequence). The V and J ends lost 0 bases and 1 base respectively, with 12 bases between them. The CDR3 coding sequence is TGTGCCAGCAGCTTAGCTTTTCCAGGAGGGAACACTGAAGCTTTCTTT. It specifies CASSLAFPGGNTEAFF.

The rearrangement joins TRBV24-1 to TRBJ1-2; no definite D call. Trimming shortened V by 7 bases and J by 8 bases, and 13 bases separated the two germline ends. Germline V gives CDR1 KGHDR, CDR2 SFDVKD. The CDR3 has 12 amino acids. The CDR3 DNA reads TGTGCCACCAGCCCCGGTGGGGTGGGCTACACCTTC. It translates to CATSPGGVGYTF.

The DNA of the CDR3 is TGTGCCAGCAGTTACCGCCCTAGCGGTTACAATGAGCAGTTCTTC. It yields the protein CASSYRPSGYNEQFF. The chain recombines TRBV6-5 with TRBJ2-1; 7 bases line up with TRBD2. The trim removed 2 bases at V and 4 bases at J, leaving 5 bases unmatched. The V gene's germline CDR1 is MNHEY and CDR2 SVGAGI. The CDR3 consists of 15 residues.

This clone was found once. The chain uses TRBV20-1 and TRBJ2-1; D uncertain. CDR3 length equals 11 residues. Trimming pared 5 bases from V and 3 bases from J, leaving 5 bases between. From germline, CDR1 is DFQATT and CDR2 SNEGSKA (reference sequence). CDR3 in amino acids: CSAPVYNEQFF. CDR3 nucleotide sequence: TGCAGTGCTCCCGTCTACAATGAGCAGTTCTTC.

The V and J genes are TRBV7-9 and TRBJ2-7; the D gene is possibly TRBD2 (6 bases). Germline V lookup: CDR1 SEHNR, CDR2 FQNEAQ (reference sequence). This CDR3 spans 12 amino acids. V lost 5 bases, J lost 7 bases, and 12 bases lay in between. CDR3 region: CASSPFRGEQYF. CDR3 coding DNA: TGTGCCAGCAGCCCCTTCCGGGGGGAGCAGTACTTC.

The chain links TRBV30 to TRBJ2-4; D might be TRBD1 (6 bases). Trimming removed 5 bases from V and 8 bases from J, with 13 bases in between. Per the germline V gene, CDR1 is GTSNPN and CDR2 is SVGIG (reference sequence). The CDR3 has 12 amino acids. CDR3: CAWEDSSHIQYF. The CDR3 DNA follows: TGTGCCTGGGAGGACAGCAGTCACATTCAGTACTTC. Drawing the rest from reference TRBV30 and TRBJ2-4, the complete variable domain is SQTIHQWPATLVQPVGSPLSLECTVEGTSNPNLYWYRQAAGRGLQLLFYSVGIGQISSEVPQNLSASRPQDRQFILSSKKLLLSDSGFYLCAWEDSSHIQYFGAGTRLSVL.

This clone was seen a single time. The chain couples TRBV6-5 to TRBJ1-2; the D gene is possibly TRBD1 (5 bases). This CDR3 is 13 amino acids long. Germline V CDR1 and CDR2: MNHEY, SVGAGI. V lost 6 bases, J lost 3 bases, and 11 bases lay in between. The CDR3 DNA follows: TGTGCCAGCAGAGCCGGGACCGACTATGGCTACACCTTC. Translation: CASRAGTDYGYTF.